These 10 T cell receptor beta chains were all obtained from the same sample, sequenced in a study of immune evolution from preneoplasia to lung adenocarcinoma. The data were produced by immunoSEQ multiplex PCR, yet TCRdb's version contains in-frame clones alone and is incomplete. The sample has about 9,600 clones, approximately 85% seen once. The sample consisted of FFPE minimally invasive lung adenocarcinoma tissue. These receptors were collected from a person between 65 and 80 years old with lung adenocarcinoma.

The chain has TRBV20-1 and TRBJ2-1; 7 nucleotides match TRBD2. The CDR3 covers 11 residues. In germline, CDR1 is DFQATT, CDR2 SNEGSKA (reference sequence). CDR3 region: CSALGGFEQFF. In DNA, the CDR3 is TGCAGCGCGTTGGGAGGGTTTGAGCAGTTCTTC.

The chain uses TRBV27 and TRBJ2-7, with D unclear. V was shortened by 0 bases and J by 9 bases, with 12 bases between the two germline ends. From germline, CDR1 is MNHEY and CDR2 SMNVEV (reference sequence). The CDR3 runs to 13 residues. In DNA, the CDR3 is TGTGCCAGCAGTTTATCGATAACGGGCGGGCAGTACTTC. It encodes CASSLSITGGQYF.

V and J are TRBV18 and TRBJ2-7, with D possibly matching TRBD1 (6 bases). The V end was cut by 4 bases, the J end by 5 bases, with 12 bases between. From germline, CDR1 is KGHSH and CDR2 LQKENI. CDR3 length: 13 amino acids. CDR3 loop: CASSLKQGDEQYF. CDR3 nucleotides: TGTGCCAGCTCACTGAAACAGGGCGACGAGCAGTACTTC.

Comments on this clone: The sample holds other DNA sequences that translate to the same CDR3. This chain uses TRBV19 with TRBJ1-6; 7 nucleotides line up with TRBD1. Germline CDR1 reads LNHDA; CDR2 reads SQIVND (reference sequence). The CDR3 contains 14 residues. Germline trimming cut 5 bases from V and 6 bases from J; bases unmatched to any gene: 4. The CDR3 here is CASSDRVGNSPLHF. The CDR3 bases are TGTGCCAGTAGTGACAGGGTGGGTAATTCACCCCTCCACTTT.

The gene calls are TRBV5-4 and TRBJ1-6; 7 nucleotides match TRBD1. Unmatched junction bases numbered 7, after V lost 2 bases and J lost 8 bases. The germline CDR1 and CDR2 sequences are SGHNT and YYREEE (reference sequence). The CDR3 loop spans 15 amino acids. The CDR3 reads CASSFRQGGDSPLHF. The CDR3 DNA reads TGTGCCAGCAGCTTCCGACAGGGAGGGGATTCACCCCTCCACTTT.

V gene TRBV5-5 combines with J gene TRBJ1-1, with a weak D call TRBD1 (5 bases). CDR3 size: 15 residues. Germline CDR1 is SGHKS and CDR2 is YYEKEE (reference sequence). V lost 4 bases and J 0 bases, leaving 13 bases between the germline ends. CDR3 amino acids: CASSPGLSVNTEAFF. The CDR3 nucleotides are TGTGCCAGCAGCCCAGGGCTGAGCGTGAACACTGAAGCTTTCTTT.

The chain employs TRBV2 and TRBJ1-1; 7 nucleotides align to TRBD1. V was clipped by 5 bases and J by 1 base; unmatched bases: 4. The germline gives CDR1 SNHLY, CDR2 FYNNEI. This CDR3 has 14 residues. CDR3 bases: TGTGCCAGCAGTAAGGGACAGACGAACACTGAAGCTTTCTTT. It is translated as CASSKGQTNTEAFF.

This rearrangement joins TRBV6-1 to TRBJ1-5, with D perhaps TRBD1 (6 bases). V lost 8 bases, J lost 2 bases, and 13 bases lay in between. The CDR3 contains 14 residues. Germline V gene lookup returns CDR1 MNHNS and CDR2 SASEGT. CDR3 residues: CASSYRAGNQPQHF. The CDR3 DNA is TGTGCCAGCTCATACAGGGCCGGCAATCAGCCCCAGCATTTT.

The count of this clone is one. The rearrangement uses TRBV5-1 and TRBJ1-1; D is possibly TRBD1 (5 bases). The V end lost 0 bases, the J end lost 0 bases, and 6 bases lay between the germline ends. The length of the CDR3 is 14 residues. Per germline, CDR1 SGHRS and CDR2 YFSETQ. CDR3 sequence reads: CASSLAGMNTEAFF. The CDR3 nucleotides are TGCGCCAGCAGCTTGGCAGGGATGAACACTGAAGCTTTCTTT.

The chain links TRBV7-2 to TRBJ1-5; the match to TRBD1 covers 7 bases. The CDR3 covers 16 residues. The germline CDR1 and CDR2 sequences are SGHTA and FQGNSA. After removal of 2 bases from V and 5 bases from J, the junction contained 9 bases not matched to a gene. This CDR3 is CASSLSGPRGHQPQHF. DNA of the CDR3: TGTGCCAGCAGCTTATCCGGACCAAGGGGGCATCAGCCCCAGCATTTT.